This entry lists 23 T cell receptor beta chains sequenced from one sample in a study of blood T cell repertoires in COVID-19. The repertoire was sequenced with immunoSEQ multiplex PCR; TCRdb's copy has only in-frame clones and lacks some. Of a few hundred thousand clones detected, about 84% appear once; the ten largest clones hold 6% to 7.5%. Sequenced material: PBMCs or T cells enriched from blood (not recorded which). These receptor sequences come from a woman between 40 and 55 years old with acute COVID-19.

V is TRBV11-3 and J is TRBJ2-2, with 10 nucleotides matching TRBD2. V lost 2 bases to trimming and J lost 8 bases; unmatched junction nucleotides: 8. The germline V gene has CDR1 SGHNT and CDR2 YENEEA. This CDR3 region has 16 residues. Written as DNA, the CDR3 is TGTGCCAGCAGCTTAAGGGCTAGCGGGAGTGGAGGGGAGCTGTTTTTT. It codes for CASSLRASGSGGELFF.

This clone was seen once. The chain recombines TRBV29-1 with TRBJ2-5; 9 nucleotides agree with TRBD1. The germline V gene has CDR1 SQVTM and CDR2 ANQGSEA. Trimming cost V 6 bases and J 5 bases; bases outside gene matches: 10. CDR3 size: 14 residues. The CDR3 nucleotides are TGCAGCGTCGGCCGGGACAGGGTGGGGGAGACCCAGTACTTC. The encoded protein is CSVGRDRVGETQYF. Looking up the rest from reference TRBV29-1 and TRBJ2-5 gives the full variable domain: SAVISQKPSRDICQRGTSLTIQCQVDSQVTMMFWYRQQPGQSLTLIATANQGSEATYESGFVIDKFPISRPNLTFSTLTVSNMSPEDSSIYLCSVGRDRVGETQYFGPGTRLLVL.

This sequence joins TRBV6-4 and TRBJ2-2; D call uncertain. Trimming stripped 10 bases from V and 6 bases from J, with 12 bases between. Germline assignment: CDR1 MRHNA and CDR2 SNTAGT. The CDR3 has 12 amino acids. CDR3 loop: CATIFRAGELFF. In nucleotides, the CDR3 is TGTGCCACAATTTTCCGGGCCGGGGAGCTGTTTTTT.

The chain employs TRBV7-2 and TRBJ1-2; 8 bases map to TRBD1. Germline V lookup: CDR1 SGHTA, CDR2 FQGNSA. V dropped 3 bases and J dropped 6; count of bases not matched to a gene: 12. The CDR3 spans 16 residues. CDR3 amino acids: CASSFNPGQVINGYTF. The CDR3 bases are TGTGCCAGCAGCTTCAATCCGGGACAGGTGATTAATGGCTACACCTTC.

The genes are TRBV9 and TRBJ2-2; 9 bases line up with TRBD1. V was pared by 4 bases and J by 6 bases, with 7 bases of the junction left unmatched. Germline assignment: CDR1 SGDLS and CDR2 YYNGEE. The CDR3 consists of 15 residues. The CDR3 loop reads CASSYNTGGPGELFF. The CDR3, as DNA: TGTGCCAGCAGCTACAACACAGGGGGCCCCGGGGAGCTGTTTTTT.

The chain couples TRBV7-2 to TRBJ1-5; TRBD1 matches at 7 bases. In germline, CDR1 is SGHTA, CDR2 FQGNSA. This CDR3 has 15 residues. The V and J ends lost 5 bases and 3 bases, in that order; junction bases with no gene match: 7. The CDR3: CASSQGQLNNQPQHF. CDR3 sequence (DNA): TGTGCCAGCAGCCAGGGACAGTTAAACAATCAGCCCCAGCATTTT.

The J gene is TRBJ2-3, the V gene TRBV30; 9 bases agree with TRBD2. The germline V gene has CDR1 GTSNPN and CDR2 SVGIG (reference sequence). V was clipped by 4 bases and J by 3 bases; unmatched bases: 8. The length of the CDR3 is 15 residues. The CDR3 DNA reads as TGTGCCTGGAATAGCGGGAGAGGGGGTACAGATACGCAGTATTTT. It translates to CAWNSGRGGTDTQYF.

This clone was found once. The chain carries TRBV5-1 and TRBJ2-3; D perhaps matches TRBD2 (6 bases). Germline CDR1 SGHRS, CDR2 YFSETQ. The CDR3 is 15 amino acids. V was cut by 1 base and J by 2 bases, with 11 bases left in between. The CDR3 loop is CASSLRAGITDTQYF. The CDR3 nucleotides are TGCGCCAGCAGCTTGCGAGCGGGTATCACAGATACGCAGTATTTT.

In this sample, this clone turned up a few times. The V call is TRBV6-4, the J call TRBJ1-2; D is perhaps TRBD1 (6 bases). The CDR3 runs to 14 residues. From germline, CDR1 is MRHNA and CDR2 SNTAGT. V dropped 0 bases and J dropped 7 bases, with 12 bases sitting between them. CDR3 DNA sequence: TGTGCCAGCAGTGACTCGGGGGGGGCCGGTGGCTACACCTTC. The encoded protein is CASSDSGGAGGYTF.

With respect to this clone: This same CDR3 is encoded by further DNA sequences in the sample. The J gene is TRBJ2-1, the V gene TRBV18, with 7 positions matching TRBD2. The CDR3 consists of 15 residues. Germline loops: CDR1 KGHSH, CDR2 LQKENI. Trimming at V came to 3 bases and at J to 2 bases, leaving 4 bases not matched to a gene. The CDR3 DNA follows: TGTGCCAGCTCACCCCCTGGACTAGCCTACAATGAGCAGTTCTTC. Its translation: CASSPPGLAYNEQFF.

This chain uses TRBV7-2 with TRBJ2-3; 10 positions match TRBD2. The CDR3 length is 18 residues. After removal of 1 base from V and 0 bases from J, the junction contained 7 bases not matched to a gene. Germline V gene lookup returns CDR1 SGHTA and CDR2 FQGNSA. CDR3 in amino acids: CASSLGPSGSRSTDTQYF. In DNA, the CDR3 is TGTGCCAGCAGCTTAGGGCCTAGCGGGAGTAGGAGCACAGATACGCAGTATTTT.

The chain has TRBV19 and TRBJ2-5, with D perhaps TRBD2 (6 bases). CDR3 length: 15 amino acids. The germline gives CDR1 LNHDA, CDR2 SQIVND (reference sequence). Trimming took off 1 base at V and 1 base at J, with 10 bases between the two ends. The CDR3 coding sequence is TGTGCCAGTAGTATAGGGGGGGAGAGCCAAGAGACCCAGTACTTC. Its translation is CASSIGGESQETQYF.

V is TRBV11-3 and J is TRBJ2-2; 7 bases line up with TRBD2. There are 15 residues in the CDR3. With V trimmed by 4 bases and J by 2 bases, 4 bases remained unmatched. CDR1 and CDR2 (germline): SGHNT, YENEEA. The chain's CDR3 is CASSSGGLNTGELFF. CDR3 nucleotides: TGTGCCAGCAGCTCCGGGGGACTAAACACCGGGGAGCTGTTTTTT.

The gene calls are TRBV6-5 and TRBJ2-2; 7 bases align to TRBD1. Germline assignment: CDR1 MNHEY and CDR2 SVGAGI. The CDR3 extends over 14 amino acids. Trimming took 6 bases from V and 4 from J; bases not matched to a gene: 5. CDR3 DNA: TGTGCCAGCAGCAAGCGACAGGGCACCGGGGAGCTGTTTTTT. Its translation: CASSKRQGTGELFF.

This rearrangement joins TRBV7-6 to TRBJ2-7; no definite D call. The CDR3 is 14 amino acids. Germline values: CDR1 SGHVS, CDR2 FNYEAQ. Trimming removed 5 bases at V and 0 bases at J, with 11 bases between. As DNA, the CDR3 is TGTGCCAGCAGCCCGTCGACAATCTCCTACGAGCAGTACTTC. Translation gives CASSPSTISYEQYF.

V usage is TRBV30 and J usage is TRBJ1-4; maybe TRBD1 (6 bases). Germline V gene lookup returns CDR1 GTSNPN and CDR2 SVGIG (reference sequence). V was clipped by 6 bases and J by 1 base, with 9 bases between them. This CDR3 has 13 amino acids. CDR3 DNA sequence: TGTGCCTGTCAGGGACAAACTAATGAAAAACTGTTTTTT. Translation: CACQGQTNEKLFF.

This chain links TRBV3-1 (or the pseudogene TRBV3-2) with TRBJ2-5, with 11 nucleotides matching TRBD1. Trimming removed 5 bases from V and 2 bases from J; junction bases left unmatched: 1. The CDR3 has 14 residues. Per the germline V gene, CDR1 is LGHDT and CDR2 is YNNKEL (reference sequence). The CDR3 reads CASSGTGGQETQYF. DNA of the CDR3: TGTGCCAGCAGCGGGACAGGGGGGCAAGAGACCCAGTACTTC.

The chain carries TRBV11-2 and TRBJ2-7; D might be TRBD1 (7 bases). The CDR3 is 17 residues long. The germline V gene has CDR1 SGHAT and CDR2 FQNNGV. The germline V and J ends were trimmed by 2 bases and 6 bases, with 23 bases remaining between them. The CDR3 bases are TGTGCCAGCAGCTTAATTACGACGAGGAGGGGGCTTGGCGAGCAGTACTTC. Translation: CASSLITTRRGLGEQYF.

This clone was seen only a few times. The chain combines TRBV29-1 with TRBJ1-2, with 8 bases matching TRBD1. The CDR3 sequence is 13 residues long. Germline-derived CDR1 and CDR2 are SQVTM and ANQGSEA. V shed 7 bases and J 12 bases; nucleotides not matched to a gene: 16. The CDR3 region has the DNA TGCAGCGCCCGACAGGGGTCGACGGGTGGAGACACCTTC. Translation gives CSARQGSTGGDTF.

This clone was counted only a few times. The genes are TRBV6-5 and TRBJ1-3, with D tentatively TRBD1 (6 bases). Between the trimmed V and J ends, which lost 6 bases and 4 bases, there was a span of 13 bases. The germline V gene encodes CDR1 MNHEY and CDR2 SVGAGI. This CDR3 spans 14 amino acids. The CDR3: CASSTGSEGNTIYF. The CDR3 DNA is TGTGCCAGCAGCACAGGGTCGGAGGGAAACACCATATATTTT.

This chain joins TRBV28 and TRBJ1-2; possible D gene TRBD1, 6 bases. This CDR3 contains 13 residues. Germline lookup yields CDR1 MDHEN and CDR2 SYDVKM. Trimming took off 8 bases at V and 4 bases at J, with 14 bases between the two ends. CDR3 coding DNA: TGTGCCAGCCGCAACAGGGATGGCTATGGCTACACCTTC. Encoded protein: CASRNRDGYGYTF.

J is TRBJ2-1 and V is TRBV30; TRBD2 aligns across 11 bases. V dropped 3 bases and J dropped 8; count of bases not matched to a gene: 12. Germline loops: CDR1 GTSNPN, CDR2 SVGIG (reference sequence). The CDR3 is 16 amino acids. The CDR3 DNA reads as TGTGCCTGGAGCGCCTCTAGCGGGAGGCTCCGACATGAGCAGTTCTTC. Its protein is CAWSASSGRLRHEQFF.

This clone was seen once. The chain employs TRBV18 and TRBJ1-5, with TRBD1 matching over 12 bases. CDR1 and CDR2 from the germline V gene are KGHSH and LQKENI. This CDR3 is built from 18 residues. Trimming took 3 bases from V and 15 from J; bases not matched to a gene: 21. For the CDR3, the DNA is TGTGCCAGCTCACCGTCCCTTACCGGGACAGGGGGCGCGGAGTTAAGGCATTTT. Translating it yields CASSPSLTGTGGAELRHF.